Below, 26 T cell receptor beta chains from the same sample are listed, as sequenced in a study of blood T cells in healthy people across ages. A second PCR, run for about 7 to 11 cycles, used a sample-barcoded 5' primer plus a J-beta primer mix. MiXCR, run by TCRdb on the 5' RACE reads, gives a single entry per CDR3 protein. The repertoire holds 900,000 to 950,000 distinct CDR3 sequences, with about 28% as singletons. The sample also formed part of further work on T cells of mothers and their children.

Sequencing input: blood. These receptors came from a middle-aged woman in good health.

This clonotype has ten or more counts. The chain has TRBV11-2 and TRBJ1-2; D unclear. This CDR3 is built from 14 residues. Per germline, CDR1 SGHAT and CDR2 FQNNGV. V gave up 1 base and J gave up 4 bases, with 10 bases separating them. CDR3 loop: CASSLANDGYGYTF. In nucleotides, the CDR3 is TGTGCCAGCAGCTTAGCCAACGACGGCTATGGCTACACCTTC.

The chain carries TRBV11-3 and TRBJ1-1; D is possibly TRBD1 (6 bases). This CDR3 comprises 13 residues. CDR1 SGHNT and CDR2 YENEEA come from the germline V gene. Trimming took 4 bases from V and 7 from J, leaving 13 bases between them. The DNA of the CDR3 is TGTGCCAGCAGCTCCGGGGGGGGCGATGAAGCTTTCTTT. Translated: CASSSGGGDEAFF.

This clonotype was seen ten or more times. The chain recombines TRBV20-1 with TRBJ2-6; TRBD1 aligns across 9 bases. V lost 5 bases to trimming and J lost 0 bases; unmatched junction nucleotides: 5. Germline CDR1 reads DFQATT; CDR2 reads SNEGSKA (reference sequence). The CDR3 extends over 16 amino acids. The chain's CDR3 is CSAQQGAGSGANVLTF. In DNA, the CDR3 is TGCAGTGCTCAACAGGGGGCTGGCTCTGGGGCCAACGTCCTGACTTTC.

With regard to this clonotype: At one end, the junction sequence differs from germline, possibly due to a read error. V is TRBV7-8 and J is TRBJ2-7; a weak D match, TRBD1 (7 bases). Per the germline V gene, CDR1 is SGHVS and CDR2 is FQNEAQ. This CDR3 has 15 amino acids. The DNA of the CDR3 is TGTGCCAGCAGCTTACAGGGGGGTGCGGTGAGCGAGCGGTACTTC. Amino acids: CASSLQGGAVSERYF. Drawing the rest from reference TRBV7-8 and TRBJ2-7, the complete variable domain is GAGVSQSPRYKVAKRGQDVALRCDPISGHVSLFWYQQALGQGPEFLTYFQNEAQLDKSGLPSDRFFAERPEGSVSTLKIQRTQQEDSAVYLCASSLQGGAVSERYFGPGTRLTVT.

Concerning this clonotype: The junction shows a germline mismatch at one end, possibly a read error. The genes are TRBV3-1 and TRBJ2-2; possible D gene TRBD2, 5 bases. There are 14 residues in the CDR3. CDR1 LGHDT and CDR2 YNNKEL come from the germline V gene (reference sequence). CDR3 region: CASSQRSSAGERFF. In nucleotides, the CDR3 is TGTGCCAGCAGCCAAAGGAGTTCTGCCGGGGAGCGGTTTTTT. The variable domain in full, completed from reference TRBV3-1 and TRBJ2-2, reads DTAVSQTPKYLVTQMGNDKSIKCEQNLGHDTMYWYKQDSKKFLKIMFSYNNKELIINETVPNRFSPKSPDKAHLNLHINSLELGDSAVYFCASSQRSSAGERFFGEGSRLTVL.

This clonotype was recorded many times. The rearrangement links TRBV20-1 to TRBJ1-2; 7 nucleotides match TRBD1. The CDR3 totals 14 residues. Germline assignment: CDR1 DFQATT and CDR2 SNEGSKA (reference sequence). Trimming removed 0 bases from V and 9 bases from J; junction bases left unmatched: 10. The CDR3 region is CSARDLDRPMSYTF. Written as DNA, the CDR3 is TGCAGTGCTAGAGATCTGGACAGGCCCATGAGCTACACCTTC.

The chain joins TRBV18 to TRBJ2-6; 9 bases are a match to TRBD2. Germline values: CDR1 KGHSH, CDR2 LQKENI. The V segment lost 3 bases and the J segment 0 bases; nucleotides outside the gene matches: 9. CDR3 length: 19 amino acids. CDR3 in amino acids: CASSPFLAGERSGANVLTF. Written as DNA, the CDR3 is TGTGCCAGCTCACCCTTTTTAGCGGGGGAGCGCTCTGGGGCCAACGTCCTGACTTTC.

The genes are TRBV11-2 and TRBJ2-1; D may be TRBD1 (6 bases). V lost 3 bases, J lost 15 bases, and 18 bases lay in between. The CDR3 has 13 amino acids. CDR1 and CDR2 from the germline V gene are SGHAT and FQNNGV. CDR3 sequence: CASSLDRQSVSFF. CDR3 bases: TGTGCCAGCAGCTTGGACAGACAGTCTGTGTCGTTCTTC.

This clonotype was picked up a small number of times. This chain links TRBV9 with TRBJ2-5; 8 bases map to TRBD2. This CDR3 region has 14 residues. With 7 bases clipped from V and 5 bases from J, the junction kept 10 bases outside the gene matches. CDR1 is SGDLS, CDR2 YYNGEE, per germline. The CDR3 loop reads CASHPGLGGETQYF. CDR3 coding DNA: TGTGCCAGCCACCCGGGACTAGGGGGGGAGACCCAGTACTTC.

The chain joins TRBV15 to TRBJ1-5, with 8 positions matching TRBD1. The germline V gene encodes CDR1 LNHNV and CDR2 YYDKDF (reference sequence). This CDR3 is 14 amino acids long. The J segment lost 3 bases and the V segment lost 3 bases, leaving 1 base of the junction unmatched. This chain's CDR3 is CATSRDRVNQPQHF. The CDR3 bases are TGTGCCACCAGCAGGGACAGGGTCAATCAGCCCCAGCATTTT.

The chain recombines TRBV28 with TRBJ1-5; no definite D call. Germline loops: CDR1 MDHEN, CDR2 SYDVKM. This CDR3 region has 14 residues. With 2 bases removed from V and 5 bases from J, the gap between germline ends came to 10 bases. In DNA form, the CDR3 reads TGTGCCAGCAGTTTAAGTCACCTATATCAGCCCCAGCATTTT. This gives the protein CASSLSHLYQPQHF.

The chain is built from TRBV28 and TRBJ1-4; TRBD1 might be the D (5 bases). The germline V gene encodes CDR1 MDHEN and CDR2 SYDVKM. This CDR3 is 13 amino acids long. V lost 6 bases and J 11 bases, leaving 16 bases between the germline ends. In DNA, the CDR3 is TGTGCCAGCAGCGCGGCCGGGACGAAGAAACTGTTTTTT. Its translation: CASSAAGTKKLFF.

The table lists this clonotype with many counts. The J gene is TRBJ2-7, the V gene TRBV29-1; TRBD1 matches at 8 bases. The CDR3 is 15 residues long. Germline lookup yields CDR1 SQVTM and CDR2 ANQGSEA. V lost 0 bases to trimming and J lost 6 bases; unmatched junction nucleotides: 10. CDR3 bases: TGCAGCGTTGAAGATGCACAGGGGGGTGTTGCCGAGCAGTACTTC. It yields the protein CSVEDAQGGVAEQYF.

This clonotype was detected ten times or more. The V and J genes are TRBV15 and TRBJ2-3; D possibly matches TRBD1 or TRBD2 (6 bases each). The length of the CDR3 is 15 residues. Germline V gene data show CDR1 as LNHNV and CDR2 as YYDKDF (reference sequence). V lost 4 bases and J lost 4, with 15 bases in between. The CDR3 DNA reads as TGTGCCACCAGCACGGAGGGGGGATTGGCAGATACGCAGTATTTT. Translating it yields CATSTEGGLADTQYF.

This clonotype was counted between two and nine times. The chain joins TRBV11-2 to TRBJ1-2; possibly TRBD1 for D (6 bases). Trimming pared 0 bases from V and 2 bases from J, leaving 13 bases between. The CDR3 totals 16 residues. The germline V gene encodes CDR1 SGHAT and CDR2 FQNNGV. CDR3: CASSLEGLRGNYGYTF. DNA of the CDR3: TGTGCCAGCAGCTTAGAAGGTCTCAGGGGAAACTATGGCTACACCTTC.

On this clonotype itself: A read error is possible here, since a much larger clone lies one base away. V and J are TRBV7-3 and TRBJ1-1; no reliable D call. The germline gives CDR1 SGHTA, CDR2 FQGTGA. The CDR3 is 13 residues long. V lost 2 bases and J lost 3, with 7 bases in between. The CDR3 here is CASSLAADTEAFF. CDR3 DNA sequence: TGTGCCAGCAGCTTAGCGGCGGACACTGAAGCTTTCTTT.

A single count supports this clonotype. The J gene is TRBJ2-7, the V gene TRBV6-5; 10 bases fit TRBD2. There are 14 residues in the CDR3. Per germline, CDR1 MNHEY and CDR2 SVGAGI. Losses at the gene ends were 7 bases for V and 5 bases for J; bases not matched to a gene: 8. The CDR3 loop reads CASTPLAGTHEQYF. Written as DNA, the CDR3 is TGTGCCAGCACCCCACTAGCGGGGACCCACGAGCAGTACTTC.

There are a few counts of this clonotype. The chain combines TRBV20-1 with TRBJ1-5; TRBD1 agrees at 7 bases. The CDR3 totals 14 residues. The germline V gene encodes CDR1 DFQATT and CDR2 SNEGSKA (reference sequence). The V segment lost 6 bases and the J segment 3 bases; nucleotides outside the gene matches: 8. CDR3: CSATSGTDNQPQHF. The CDR3, as DNA: TGCAGTGCCACTTCTGGGACAGACAATCAGCCCCAGCATTTT.

This sequence joins TRBV6-5 and TRBJ2-7; D is uncertain. V was pared by 0 bases and J by 6 bases, with 9 bases between. Germline-derived CDR1 and CDR2 are MNHEY and SVGAGI. CDR3 size: 13 residues. CDR3 sequence reads: CASSYSRYCEQYF. The CDR3 nucleotides read TGTGCCAGCAGTTACTCGAGGTACTGCGAGCAGTACTTC.

The rearrangement joins TRBV7-9 to TRBJ2-1, with unresolved D. The V end was cut by 3 bases, the J end by 3 bases, with 6 bases between. The CDR3 is 13 residues long. CDR1 and CDR2 (germline): SEHNR, FQNEAQ (reference sequence). DNA of the CDR3: TGTGCCAGCAGCTTCGACATCTACAATGAGCAGTTCTTC. This codes for CASSFDIYNEQFF.

Many counts were recorded for this clonotype. The chain carries TRBV29-1 and TRBJ1-2; D might be TRBD1 (6 bases). V lost 4 bases and J 7 bases, leaving 16 bases between the germline ends. The CDR3 consists of 13 residues. In germline, CDR1 is SQVTM, CDR2 ANQGSEA. CDR3 in DNA: TGCAGCGTTGCTGTCGGCAGGGGCTCTGGCTACACCTTC. Its protein product is CSVAVGRGSGYTF.

Ten or more counts support this clonotype. The J gene is TRBJ1-5, the V gene TRBV20-1; unclear D gene. The germline V gene encodes CDR1 DFQATT and CDR2 SNEGSKA (reference sequence). The CDR3 is 14 amino acids. V shed 6 bases and J shed 6 bases, with 18 bases lying between them. This chain's CDR3 is CSAAGGLEAQPQHF. The CDR3 bases are TGCAGTGCAGCAGGAGGGTTGGAAGCTCAGCCCCAGCATTTT.

This rearrangement joins TRBV12-3 or TRBV12-4 to TRBJ2-4; D is perhaps TRBD1 or TRBD2 (5 bases each). Judging by the DNA end, TRBJ2-5 fits better; the J call may be wrong. CDR3 length equals 13 residues. This CDR3 is CASSSGAQETQYF. Written as DNA, the CDR3 is TGTGCCAGCAGTTCCGGGGCTCAAGAGACCCAGTACTTC.

This clonotype was counted many times. The CDR3 is CATSDTGTGVVEQYF. The CDR3 coding sequence is TGTGCCACCAGTGATACCGGGACAGGGGTTGTCGAGCAGTACTTC. The chain employs TRBV24-1 and TRBJ2-7; TRBD1 agrees at 10 bases. Trimming at V came to 3 bases and at J to 6 bases, leaving 7 bases not matched to a gene. Germline CDR1 KGHDR, CDR2 SFDVKD. This CDR3 is 15 amino acids long.

A single count supports this clonotype. This chain joins TRBV3-1 and TRBJ2-7; 8 nucleotides line up with TRBD2. Germline assignment: CDR1 LGHDT and CDR2 YNNKEL (reference sequence). The CDR3 is made up of 18 amino acids. Trimming cost V 4 bases and J 1 base; bases outside gene matches: 15. The CDR3 DNA reads TGTGCCAGCAGCCCCCCTCCGGGGCGGGGGGAACAGTCCTACGAGCAGTACTTC. Its translation is CASSPPPGRGEQSYEQYF.

At least ten counts were recorded for this clonotype. One junction end disagrees with the germline gene, perhaps due to a read error. The V and J genes are TRBV7-7 and TRBJ2-5, with TRBD2 as a possible D gene (6 bases). This CDR3 region has 15 residues. Germline values: CDR1 SSHAT, CDR2 FNYEAQ (reference sequence). CDR3 bases: TGTGCTAGCAGCTTAGCGCTCGGGGGCCAAGAGACCCAGTACTTC. Protein: CASSLALGGQETQYF.